These 25 T cell receptor beta chains share one sample of origin, sequenced in a study of T cell responses to AZD1222 COVID-19 vaccine. Clones were sequenced by immunoSEQ multiplex PCR, and TCRdb holds only the in-frame ones, with some missing. The sample lists some 130,000 clones, about 87% seen once, with about 1.9% in the top ten. Material: peripheral blood, obtained on day 0 of AZD1222 vaccination. The receptors shown here come from an adult in good health.

The genes are TRBV30 and TRBJ2-2, with 10 bases aligning to TRBD1. Per germline, CDR1 GTSNPN and CDR2 SVGIG (reference sequence). The CDR3 spans 18 residues. Trimming took 2 bases from V and 2 from J; bases not matched to a gene: 11. CDR3 in DNA: TGTGCCTGGAGTCCAATCGTACGGGACAGGGGCAACACCGGGGAGCTGTTTTTT. Translation gives CAWSPIVRDRGNTGELFF.

The V gene is TRBV12-5, the J gene TRBJ1-5, with D unclear. The CDR3 is 11 residues long. The V end was cut by 3 bases, the J end by 4 bases, with 1 base between. Germline values: CDR1 LGHNT, CDR2 FRNRAP. The CDR3 loop is CASGLNQPQHF. The CDR3 nucleotides read TGTGCTAGTGGTTTAAATCAGCCCCAGCATTTT. Together with reference TRBV12-5 and TRBJ1-5, the CDR3 gives the full variable domain: DARVTQTPRHKVTEMGQEVTMRCQPILGHNTVFWYRQTMMQGLELLAYFRNRAPLDDSGMPKDRFSAEMPDATLATLKIQPSEPRDSAVYFCASGLNQPQHFGDGTRLSIL.

This chain connects TRBV9 to TRBJ2-2, with 16 bases aligning to TRBD2. With 2 bases clipped from V and 4 bases from J, the junction kept 11 bases outside the gene matches. Germline assignment: CDR1 SGDLS and CDR2 YYNGEE. The CDR3 length is 20 residues. The CDR3 nucleotides are TGTGCCAGCAGCGTGACTCCGGGACTAGCGGGGGGGTTGAGCACCGGGGAGCTGTTTTTT. It codes for CASSVTPGLAGGLSTGELFF.

A few counts support this clone. The genes are TRBV2 and TRBJ2-7; the match to TRBD1 covers 7 bases. The V segment lost 5 bases and the J segment 3 bases; nucleotides outside the gene matches: 10. The germline gives CDR1 SNHLY, CDR2 FYNNEI. CDR3 length: 15 amino acids. CDR3 in DNA: TGTGCCAGCAGTCCTTTCGGGACAGCCTTCTACGAGCAGTACTTC. It translates to CASSPFGTAFYEQYF.

This chain links TRBV5-6 with TRBJ1-4; D remains ambiguous. V lost 1 base and J lost 2, with 12 bases in between. Germline V gene sequence: CDR1 SGHDT, CDR2 YYEEEE. CDR3 length: 16 residues. The CDR3 spells CASSLSGVGTNEKLFF. The CDR3 DNA reads as TGTGCCAGCAGCTTGTCTGGTGTCGGCACTAATGAAAAACTGTTTTTT.

The rearrangement joins TRBV7-6 to TRBJ1-2, with D hard to call. Per the germline V gene, CDR1 is SGHVS and CDR2 is FNYEAQ. V was shortened by 2 bases and J by 1 base, with 11 bases between the two germline ends. The CDR3 has 15 amino acids. CDR3 DNA: TGTGCCAGCAGCTTAAGGTCGGGCGTTAACTATGGCTACACCTTC. Translated: CASSLRSGVNYGYTF.

The J gene is TRBJ2-7, the V gene TRBV5-4; 8 bases line up with TRBD1. The CDR3 has 13 amino acids. J was trimmed by 7 bases and V by 5 bases; bases with no gene match: 8. Germline V lookup: CDR1 SGHNT, CDR2 YYREEE (reference sequence). The CDR3 loop is CASSSDRAEEQYF. For the CDR3, the DNA is TGTGCCAGCAGTTCGGACAGGGCGGAAGAGCAGTACTTC.

The chain joins TRBV28 to TRBJ1-1; TRBD1 is a possible D gene (5 bases). The CDR3 is made up of 14 amino acids. Trimming pared 2 bases from V and 5 bases from J, leaving 12 bases between. In germline, CDR1 is MDHEN, CDR2 SYDVKM. Written as DNA, the CDR3 is TGTGCCAGCAGTTTAGGGGCGTGGGGGACTGAAGCTTTCTTT. This translates into CASSLGAWGTEAFF. Using reference TRBV28 and TRBJ1-1 for the parts outside the CDR3, the full variable domain is DVKVTQSSRYLVKRTGEKVFLECVQDMDHENMFWYRQDPGLGLRLIYFSYDVKMKEKGDIPEGYSVSREKKERFSLILESASTNQTSMYLCASSLGAWGTEAFFGQGTRLTVV.

The chain has TRBV18 and TRBJ1-2; D not certain. Trimming left V 6 bases short and J 4 bases short, with 15 bases between. Per germline, CDR1 KGHSH and CDR2 LQKENI. This CDR3 comprises 14 residues. CDR3 in DNA: TGTGCCAGCTCTATTCAATTGGACGCCTATGGCTACACCTTC. It is translated as CASSIQLDAYGYTF.

The chain couples TRBV6-6 to TRBJ2-6; D remains ambiguous. Germline V CDR1 and CDR2: MNHNY, SVGAGI (reference sequence). With 7 bases removed from V and 1 base from J, the gap between germline ends came to 5 bases. The CDR3 length is 13 residues. CDR3 residues: CASKFSGANVLTF. CDR3 sequence (DNA): TGTGCCAGCAAATTTTCTGGGGCCAACGTCCTGACTTTC.

V gene TRBV27 combines with J gene TRBJ2-3; TRBD2 agrees at 8 bases. The CDR3 has 17 amino acids. Losses at the gene ends were 0 bases for V and 3 bases for J; bases not matched to a gene: 8. In germline, CDR1 is MNHEY, CDR2 SMNVEV (reference sequence). The CDR3 DNA reads TGTGCCAGCAGTTTATCTCGTAGAGCGGGAGAGACAGATACGCAGTATTTT. Protein product: CASSLSRRAGETDTQYF.

V usage is TRBV5-6 and J usage is TRBJ2-2, with D hard to call. V lost 4 bases and J lost 7, with 17 bases in between. Germline values: CDR1 SGHDT, CDR2 YYEEEE. The CDR3 consists of 15 residues. The CDR3 here is CASSPSLLMYGELFF. In DNA form, the CDR3 reads TGTGCCAGCAGCCCCTCGCTATTGATGTACGGGGAGCTGTTTTTT.

The chain joins TRBV7-8 to TRBJ1-2, with no clear D. The CDR3 runs 13 residues. Germline V gene lookup returns CDR1 SGHVS and CDR2 FQNEAQ. V lost 5 bases to trimming and J lost 3 bases, with 10 bases between them. The CDR3 sequence: CASSRKHHYGYTF. DNA of the CDR3: TGTGCCAGCAGCCGTAAACACCACTATGGCTACACCTTC.

This clone was observed a single time. The V and J genes are TRBV3-1 (or the pseudogene TRBV3-2) and TRBJ1-1, with TRBD1 identical over 7 bases. V gave up 4 bases and J gave up 2 bases; unmatched junction bases: 4. The CDR3 covers 14 residues. CDR1 and CDR2 (germline): LGHDT, YNNKEL (reference sequence). The CDR3: CASSRGQINTEAFF. CDR3 nucleotide sequence: TGTGCCAGCAGCCGGGGACAGATCAACACTGAAGCTTTCTTT.

This chain joins TRBV13 and TRBJ1-3; unclear D gene. CDR1 is PRHDT, CDR2 FYEKMQ, per germline (reference sequence). The germline V and J ends were trimmed by 2 bases and 1 base, with 12 bases remaining between them. CDR3 size: 16 residues. The CDR3 region is CASSLKASGSGNTIYF. The CDR3 DNA follows: TGTGCCAGCAGCTTAAAGGCCTCGGGATCTGGAAACACCATATATTTT.

The rearrangement links TRBV7-6 to TRBJ2-7; D gene uncertain. Germline V CDR1 and CDR2: SGHVS, FNYEAQ. V was clipped by 3 bases and J by 5 bases, with 5 bases between them. The CDR3 length is 11 residues. The CDR3 DNA follows: TGTGCCAGCAGCTTTCGGAACGAGCAGTACTTC. Translation: CASSFRNEQYF.

The rearrangement links TRBV4-3 to TRBJ2-6, with D possibly called TRBD1 or TRBD2 (5 bases each). This CDR3 spans 21 amino acids. Trimming pared 1 base from V and 0 bases from J, leaving 22 bases between. Germline CDR1 is LGHNA and CDR2 is YSLEER. Here the CDR3 DNA reads TGCGCCAGCAGCCAAGCACCTACAGTGGGGGTAGAACTCTCTGGGGCCAACGTCCTGACTTTC. The encoded protein is CASSQAPTVGVELSGANVLTF.

This sequence joins TRBV7-9 and TRBJ2-1; 10 bases line up with TRBD2. CDR3 length equals 19 residues. The trim removed 0 bases at V and 6 bases at J, leaving 14 bases unmatched. Germline CDR1 reads SEHNR; CDR2 reads FQNEAQ (reference sequence). The CDR3 reads CASSLAWLKREGGRNEQFF. Written as DNA, the CDR3 is TGTGCCAGCAGCTTAGCGTGGTTGAAGCGGGAGGGAGGTCGCAATGAGCAGTTCTTC.

The J gene is TRBJ2-3, the V gene TRBV4-3; D is uncertain. V was shortened by 2 bases and J by 0 bases, with 9 bases between the two germline ends. The CDR3 is 15 amino acids. Per the germline V gene, CDR1 is LGHNA and CDR2 is YSLEER. CDR3 in amino acids: CASSQTPISTDTQYF. The DNA of the CDR3 is TGCGCCAGCAGCCAAACCCCCATAAGCACAGATACGCAGTATTTT.

The V call is TRBV19, the J call TRBJ1-4, with 8 positions matching TRBD1. Germline CDR1 LNHDA, CDR2 SQIVND (reference sequence). The CDR3 runs to 15 residues. The CDR3 loop reads CNSRGPPRTNEKLFF. The CDR3 coding sequence is TGTAATTCCAGGGGGCCCCCGAGGACTAATGAAAAACTGTTTTTT.

The gene calls are TRBV7-2 and TRBJ1-1; perhaps TRBD1 as D (5 bases). This CDR3 contains 15 residues. Germline V CDR1 and CDR2: SGHTA, FQGNSA. V lost 4 bases and J lost 3, with 15 bases in between. The CDR3 bases are TGTGCCAGCAGCTCGCCCAGGAGGGACCACACTGAAGCTTTCTTT. Amino acids: CASSSPRRDHTEAFF.

Only a few counts were recorded for this clone. V and J are TRBV2 and TRBJ1-1; D call uncertain. There are 14 residues in the CDR3. Trimming cost V 4 bases and J 3 bases, with 12 bases left between them. The V gene's germline CDR1 is SNHLY and CDR2 FYNNEI. This chain's CDR3 is CASSGAMADTEAFF. The CDR3 DNA reads TGTGCCAGCAGTGGGGCGATGGCGGACACTGAAGCTTTCTTT. The whole variable domain, filled in from reference TRBV2 and TRBJ1-1, reads EPEVTQTPSHQVTQMGQEVILRCVPISNHLYFYWYRQILGQKVEFLVSFYNNEISEKSEIFDDQFSVERPDGSNFTLKIRSTKLEDSAMYFCASSGAMADTEAFFGQGTRLTVV.

The chain carries TRBV3-1 (or the pseudogene TRBV3-2) and TRBJ2-2; TRBD2 is a possible D gene (5 bases). CDR1 and CDR2 from the germline V gene are LGHDT and YNNKEL (reference sequence). The V end lost 4 bases, the J end lost 6 bases, and 15 bases lay between the germline ends. CDR3 length equals 15 residues. CDR3 DNA: TGTGCCAGCAGCCCCACTTCTAGCTTCCCCGGGGAGCTGTTTTTT. Protein sequence: CASSPTSSFPGELFF.

CDR3 DNA: TGTGCCAGCAGCCCCCCCGGGACAGGGGACGAGCAGTACTTC. Its translation is CASSPPGTGDEQYF. The J gene is TRBJ2-7, the V gene TRBV5-4; TRBD1 matches 10 bases. V was pared by 4 bases and J by 5 bases, with 6 bases of the junction left unmatched. This CDR3 is built from 14 residues. Germline V gene lookup returns CDR1 SGHNT and CDR2 YYREEE (reference sequence). Drawing the rest from reference TRBV5-4 and TRBJ2-7, the complete variable domain is ETGVTQSPTHLIKTRGQQVTLRCSSQSGHNTVSWYQQALGQGPQFIFQYYREEENGRGNFPPRFSGLQFPNYSSELNVNALELDDSALYLCASSPPGTGDEQYFGPGTRLTVT.

This clone has a single count. The genes are TRBV2 and TRBJ1-2; 8 positions match TRBD1. Per the germline V gene, CDR1 is SNHLY and CDR2 is FYNNEI. The J segment lost 8 bases and the V segment lost 7 bases, leaving 12 bases of the junction unmatched. The CDR3 contains 14 residues. CDR3 sequence (DNA): TGTGCCAGCATCCAGGACAGGGCATCGAAAGGCTACACCTTC. Translating it yields CASIQDRASKGYTF. Full variable domain (outside the CDR3, taken from reference TRBV2 and TRBJ1-2): EPEVTQTPSHQVTQMGQEVILRCVPISNHLYFYWYRQILGQKVEFLVSFYNNEISEKSEIFDDQFSVERPDGSNFTLKIRSTKLEDSAMYFCASIQDRASKGYTFGSGTRLTVV.